These 20 T cell receptor beta chains originate from one sample sequenced in a study of blood T cells in healthy people across ages. For the second PCR, which ran for about 6 to 11 cycles, a sample-barcoded 5' primer and a J-beta primer mix were used. TCRdb independently ran MiXCR on the 5' RACE reads; one entry per CDR3 protein. Among about 1,500,000 distinct CDR3 sequences listed, approximately 38% were seen once. Sequencing was done on a sample of blood. The receptor source for this set is a woman aged 18-29 years in good health.

This clonotype was detected once. V is TRBV5-4 and J is TRBJ2-7, with 9 positions matching TRBD1. V was pared by 3 bases and J by 2 bases, with 15 bases of the junction left unmatched. The CDR3 contains 18 residues. Germline lookup yields CDR1 SGHNT and CDR2 YYREEE (reference sequence). CDR3 coding DNA: TGTGCCAGCAGCTCGCCCAAGACCGGGACAGGGTCCCCCTACGAGCAGTACTTC. It is translated as CASSSPKTGTGSPYEQYF.

The J gene is TRBJ1-4, the V gene TRBV20-1, with unresolved D. Germline V gene lookup returns CDR1 DFQATT and CDR2 SNEGSKA (reference sequence). The CDR3 is made up of 15 amino acids. V was pared by 0 bases and J by 6 bases, with 14 bases between. In DNA, the CDR3 is TGCAGTGCTAGAGATCCTTGGGGAAACTATGAAAAACTGTTTTTT. This gives the protein CSARDPWGNYEKLFF.

This clonotype has just a few counts. CDR3 in amino acids: CATSRYQGTPYEQYF. The CDR3, as DNA: TGTGCCACCAGCCGATATCAGGGGACTCCCTACGAGCAGTACTTC. The gene calls are TRBV15 and TRBJ2-7; TRBD1 or TRBD2 may be the D gene (6 bases each). The CDR3 spans 15 residues. The V gene's germline CDR1 is LNHNV and CDR2 YYDKDF (reference sequence). V lost 5 bases to trimming and J lost 2 bases, with 16 bases between them.

The chain combines TRBV5-1 with TRBJ2-5; D remains unclear. Germline-derived CDR1 and CDR2 are SGHRS and YFSETQ. The CDR3 is 15 amino acids. Deletions cut 3 bases from V and 5 bases from J, with 17 bases between. CDR3 amino acids: CASSSLWSKWETQYF. The CDR3 DNA sequence: TGCGCCAGCAGCTCCCTTTGGTCTAAATGGGAGACCCAGTACTTC.

CDR3 amino acids: CSVEDPVDGTGSYEQYF. Here the CDR3 DNA reads TGCAGCGTTGAAGATCCAGTGGATGGGACAGGCTCCTACGAGCAGTACTTC. The J gene is TRBJ2-7, the V gene TRBV29-1, with 8 bases fitting TRBD1. Germline loops: CDR1 SQVTM, CDR2 ANQGSEA. The CDR3 spans 17 residues. The trim removed 0 bases at V and 0 bases at J, leaving 10 bases unmatched.

This sequence joins TRBV20-1 and TRBJ2-3; 7 nucleotides agree with TRBD1. V was pared by 3 bases and J by 0 bases, with 6 bases of the junction left unmatched. The CDR3 covers 15 residues. Germline CDR1 DFQATT, CDR2 SNEGSKA (reference sequence). DNA for the CDR3: TGCAGTGCTAGGAGAACAGGGGCTAGCACAGATACGCAGTATTTT. It encodes CSARRTGASTDTQYF.

This chain links TRBV14 with TRBJ2-5; D may be TRBD1 (5 bases). V was shortened by 1 base and J by 0 bases, with 15 bases between the two germline ends. The CDR3 consists of 17 residues. CDR1 is SGHDN and CDR2 is FVKESK in the germline V gene. The CDR3 here is CASSQGAKRQYQETQYF. The CDR3 DNA reads as TGTGCCAGCAGCCAAGGGGCCAAGAGACAGTACCAAGAGACCCAGTACTTC.

This clonotype was seen only a few times. The chain recombines TRBV9 with TRBJ2-1; TRBD2 is a possible D gene (6 bases). Germline V CDR1 and CDR2: SGDLS, YYNGEE. Trimming shortened V by 3 bases and J by 7 bases, and 11 bases separated the two germline ends. The CDR3 has 13 amino acids. The chain's CDR3 is CASSAGGLNEQFF. The CDR3 coding sequence is TGTGCCAGCAGCGCCGGTGGACTAAATGAGCAGTTCTTC. The whole variable domain, remainder taken from reference TRBV9 and TRBJ2-1, is DSGVTQTPKHLITATGQRVTLRCSPRSGDLSVYWYQQSLDQGLQFLIQYYNGEERAKGNILERFSAQQFPDLHSELNLSSLELGDSALYFCASSAGGLNEQFFGPGTRLTVL.

The chain employs TRBV15 and TRBJ1-1; D is uncertain. The V end lost 0 bases, the J end lost 4 bases, and 3 bases lay between the germline ends. The CDR3 consists of 12 residues. CDR1 and CDR2 from the germline V gene are LNHNV and YYDKDF (reference sequence). CDR3 in amino acids: CATSRDPTEAFF. The CDR3 DNA reads as TGTGCCACCAGCAGAGATCCCACTGAAGCTTTCTTT.

The J gene is TRBJ1-2, the V gene TRBV27, with D tentatively TRBD1 (5 bases). The CDR3 is made up of 13 amino acids. Germline V lookup: CDR1 MNHEY, CDR2 SMNVEV (reference sequence). V lost 8 bases, J lost 1 base, and 11 bases lay in between. In DNA, the CDR3 is TGTGCCAGCGGGAGGACAAGTAACTATGGCTACACCTTC. As protein: CASGRTSNYGYTF.

The chain recombines TRBV25-1 with TRBJ1-6; a possible D gene is TRBD1 (6 bases). In germline, CDR1 is MGHDK, CDR2 SYGVNS. This CDR3 is built from 16 residues. V lost 5 bases and J 3 bases, leaving 14 bases between the germline ends. The CDR3 region is CASSTVKQGYNSPLHF. For the CDR3, the DNA is TGTGCCAGCAGTACGGTCAAACAGGGCTATAATTCACCCCTCCACTTT. Full variable domain (missing parts from reference TRBV25-1 and TRBJ1-6): EADIYQTPRYLVIGTGKKITLECSQTMGHDKMYWYQQDPGMELHLIHYSYGVNSTEKGDLSSESTVSRIRTEHFPLTLESARPSHTSQYLCASSTVKQGYNSPLHFGNGTRLTVT.

This clonotype is a singleton in its sample. V is TRBV12-3 or TRBV12-4 and J is TRBJ2-7; D is unresolved. V was clipped by 1 base and J by 2 bases, with 12 bases between them. CDR3 length equals 15 residues. The CDR3 region has the DNA TGTGCCAGCAGTTTAGAACCGGTGATAGCCTACGAGCAGTACTTC. This encodes CASSLEPVIAYEQYF.

The table lists this clonotype with a few counts. The chain combines TRBV2 with TRBJ1-2, with D hard to call. V was clipped by 9 bases and J by 4 bases, with 9 bases between them. This CDR3 contains 11 residues. The germline CDR1 and CDR2 sequences are SNHLY and FYNNEI. The CDR3 coding sequence is TGTGCCAGTGTAAGATCCTATGGCTACACCTTC. As protein: CASVRSYGYTF.

This clonotype was counted between two and nine times. The chain joins TRBV12-3 or TRBV12-4 to TRBJ1-1; D is possibly TRBD1 (5 bases). The V end was cut by 6 bases, the J end by 1 base, with 9 bases between. There are 13 residues in the CDR3. This CDR3 reads CASREQENTEAFF. CDR3 nucleotide sequence: TGTGCCAGCAGGGAACAGGAGAACACTGAAGCTTTCTTT.

The chain links TRBV3-1 to TRBJ2-1; 10 bases line up with TRBD2. V gave up 0 bases and J gave up 9 bases; unmatched junction bases: 11. CDR3 size: 17 residues. The germline V gene encodes CDR1 LGHDT and CDR2 YNNKEL (reference sequence). CDR3 bases: TGTGCCAGCAGCCAAGATACAAGCGGGAGGGCTAGAGGTGAGCAGTTCTTC. It specifies CASSQDTSGRARGEQFF.

In this sample, this clonotype turned up a few times. J is TRBJ2-3 and V is TRBV24-1; D remains ambiguous. This CDR3 spans 15 amino acids. With 2 bases removed from V and 2 bases from J, the gap between germline ends came to 10 bases. From germline, CDR1 is KGHDR and CDR2 SFDVKD. The DNA for the CDR3 is TGTGCCACCAGTGATTCCAGCGAACACACAGATACGCAGTATTTT. The encoded protein is CATSDSSEHTDTQYF.

This sequence joins TRBV10-1 and TRBJ2-5; 9 nucleotides match TRBD2. V shed 4 bases and J 11 bases; nucleotides not matched to a gene: 14. The CDR3 spans 15 residues. Germline V CDR1 and CDR2: WNHNN, SYGVQD (reference sequence). The CDR3 DNA reads TGCGCCAGCAGTGTCCCGGGACTAGCTGAGAATGAGCAGTACTTC. Translating gives CASSVPGLAENEQYF.

With regard to this clonotype: Its ends do not fully match the called genes, so a read error is possible. The chain uses TRBV5-1 and TRBJ1-1, with D uncertain. Germline CDR1 is SGHRS and CDR2 is YFSETQ. This CDR3 has 16 residues. The CDR3 region is CASSLVRQTMNTEAFF. The CDR3 DNA sequence: TGCGCCAGCAGCTTGGTTCGGCAGACCATGAATACTGAAGCTTTCTTT.

The CDR3 region is CASSLGGGSKEQYF. CDR3 DNA sequence: TGCGCCAGCAGCCTTGGAGGGGGGTCTAAAGAGCAGTACTTC. The J gene is TRBJ2-7, the V gene TRBV5-1; D is possibly TRBD1 or TRBD2 (6 bases each). Germline assignment: CDR1 SGHRS and CDR2 YFSETQ. The CDR3 is 14 residues long. V was cut by 4 bases and J by 7 bases, with 18 bases left in between. Using reference TRBV5-1 and TRBJ2-7 for the parts outside the CDR3, the full variable domain is KAGVTQTPRYLIKTRGQQVTLSCSPISGHRSVSWYQQTPGQGLQFLFEYFSETQRNKGNFPGRFSGRQFSNSRSEMNVSTLELGDSALYLCASSLGGGSKEQYFGPGTRLTVT.

The rearrangement uses TRBV20-1 and TRBJ2-4; 10 positions agree with TRBD2. This CDR3 has 17 amino acids. V was pared by 0 bases and J by 9 bases, with 14 bases of the junction left unmatched. Germline lookup yields CDR1 DFQATT and CDR2 SNEGSKA (reference sequence). CDR3 nucleotide sequence: TGCAGTGCTAGAGACTCCGGACTAGCGGTACTGGGTCCCATTCAGTACTTC. This gives the protein CSARDSGLAVLGPIQYF.